This TCR beta chain derives from a study of blood T cell repertoires in COVID-19. As for the study in general: Material from acute and convalescent COVID-19 was sourced from the United States, Italy and Spain. T cells, B-cell-depleted T cells, or PBMCs provided the cDNA or gDNA that served as material.

This CDR3 has 14 residues. Germline loops: CDR1 MNHEY, CDR2 SVGAGI. V shed 2 bases and J shed 5 bases, with 12 bases lying between them. In the original workflow: Amplified reference gene primers provided the basis for estimating nucleated cell counts. Sequencing was performed with immunoSEQ multiplex PCR; in TCRdb, only in-frame clones are kept and a portion is missing. V and J calls plus clone size are reproduced from that table; the DNA served to infer D and trimming. The sample yields about 84,000 clones, about four fifths seen once. The chain carries TRBV6-5 and TRBJ1-2; D is unresolved. The source of this sequence is an elderly man with active or convalescent COVID-19. The sequenced sample consisted of peripheral blood. CDR3 region: CASSYDILGYGYTF. CDR3 bases: TGTGCCAGCAGTTACGATATCCTAGGTTATGGCTACACCTTC.